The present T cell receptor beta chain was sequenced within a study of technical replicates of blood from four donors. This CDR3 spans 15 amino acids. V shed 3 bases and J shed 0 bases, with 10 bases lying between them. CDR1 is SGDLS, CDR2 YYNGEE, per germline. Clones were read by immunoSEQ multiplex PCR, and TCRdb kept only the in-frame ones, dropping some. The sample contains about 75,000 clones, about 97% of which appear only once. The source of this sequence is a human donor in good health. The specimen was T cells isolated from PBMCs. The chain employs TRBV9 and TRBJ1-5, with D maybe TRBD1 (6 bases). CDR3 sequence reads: CASSEQGDSNQPQHF. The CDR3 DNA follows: TGTGCCAGCAGCGAACAGGGCGATAGCAATCAGCCCCAGCATTTT.